This T cell receptor beta chain is from a study of beta chain features in type 1 diabetes. The overall study: On cell yields, gender and age, patients and healthy donors were similar. Study-wide results and caveats: Among patients with Type 1 diabetes, TCRB CDR3s were moderately but significantly shorter in every one of the four CD4+ subsets.

The sample holds a few counts of this clone. Its antigen is unknown. All of the isolated RNA was reverse transcribed, so expressed TCRB transcripts were sequenced. Here immunoSEQ multiplex PCR was the method, and the copy in TCRdb shows in-frame clones only, minus some. The table lists around 300,000 clones, 14% of them singletons. CDR3 size: 12 residues. Per germline, CDR1 ENHRY and CDR2 SYGVKD. V lost 6 bases and J 3 bases, leaving 8 bases between the germline ends. The sequenced material came from central memory CD4+ T cells from blood. This TCR came from a man aged 25-45 years in good health. The chain combines TRBV10-3 with TRBJ2-5; D possibly corresponds to TRBD1 (6 bases). The CDR3: CAIRGAEETQYF. CDR3 in DNA: TGTGCCATCAGGGGGGCAGAAGAGACCCAGTACTTC.